Listed below are T cell receptor beta chains from one sample, sequenced in a study of blood T cell repertoires in COVID-19. Profiled with immunoSEQ multiplex PCR; TCRdb holds only in-frame clones, not every one. The repertoire includes under 45,000 clones, approximately 85% of them detected once, and 44% sits in the top ten. Sequenced sample: peripheral blood. All receptors derive from a man between 60 and 75 years old with active or convalescent COVID-19. CDR3s include the opening cysteine and the closing phenylalanine or tryptophan. A D gene is named only where the DNA matches it firmly. Some rows have no size entry. The others give once, few or many, or a class for an expanded clone.

D: .; J: TRBJ2-6; length: 16; V: TRBV27; size: .; DNA: TGTGCCAGCAGTTTCATTTGGGGGCGCGGGGCCAACGTCCTGACTTTC; CDR3: CASSFIWGRGANVLTF
D: .; J: TRBJ2-5; length: 13; V: TRBV4-1; size: .; DNA: TGCGCCAGCAGCCAAATAGCGGAAGAGACCCAGTACTTC; CDR3: CASSQIAEETQYF
D: .; J: TRBJ2-1; length: 15; V: TRBV5-6; size: .; DNA: TGTGCCAGCAGCAGGGGACTGGACATCTACAATGAGCAGTTCTTC; CDR3: CASSRGLDIYNEQFF
D: .; J: TRBJ1-5; length: 14; V: TRBV12-5; size: .; DNA: TGTGCTAGTGGTTTTAAGGGGGGCAATCAGCCCCAGCATTTT; CDR3: CASGFKGGNQPQHF
D: TRBD2; J: TRBJ2-5; length: 15; V: TRBV5-6; size: .; DNA: TGTGCCAGCAGCCCCGCCGGGACTAGCGGGGAGACCCAGTACTTC; CDR3: CASSPAGTSGETQYF
D: .; J: TRBJ1-3; length: 17; V: TRBV19; size: .; DNA: TGTGCCAGTAGTATAGGGGGTGGAGGGCTGGCCGGAAACACCATATATTTT; CDR3: CASSIGGGGLAGNTIYF
D: .; J: TRBJ1-2; length: 13; V: TRBV6-5; size: once; DNA: TGTGCCAGCAGTTACAAGGGAGGCTATGGCTACACCTTC; CDR3: CASSYKGGYGYTF
D: .; J: TRBJ1-2; length: 15; V: TRBV9; size: .; DNA: TGTGCCAGCAGCGTAGTTGGGGAGGTGGCCTATGGCTACACCTTC; CDR3: CASSVVGEVAYGYTF
D: TRBD1; J: TRBJ2-5; length: 14; V: TRBV7-2; size: .; DNA: TGTGCCAGCAGCTTCAGGACAGGGTCAGAGACCCAGTACTTC; CDR3: CASSFRTGSETQYF
D: TRBD1; J: TRBJ1-2; length: 15; V: TRBV10-3; size: .; DNA: TGTGCCACGCGTACCGGGACAGGGTGGAGCTATGGCTACACCTTC; CDR3: CATRTGTGWSYGYTF
D: TRBD1; J: TRBJ1-6; length: 16; V: TRBV30; size: .; DNA: TGTGCCTGGACCTCTCCCGGGACAGTTCTTAATTCACCCCTCCACTTT; CDR3: CAWTSPGTVLNSPLHF
D: .; J: TRBJ1-6; length: 16; V: TRBV5-1; size: .; DNA: TGCGCCAGCAGCTTGGACAGGCACTCCTATAATTCACCCCTCCACTTT; CDR3: CASSLDRHSYNSPLHF
D: .; J: TRBJ1-1; length: 15; V: TRBV28; size: .; DNA: TGTGCCAGCAGTTTGCAGAGGGGGTGGAACACTGAAGCTTTCTTT; CDR3: CASSLQRGWNTEAFF
D: TRBD1; J: TRBJ1-1; length: 17; V: TRBV3-1/TRBV3-2; size: .; DNA: TGTGCCAGCAGCTTTCGCGGGACAGGCGTCCACGGCACTGAAGCTTTCTTT; CDR3: CASSFRGTGVHGTEAFF
D: .; J: TRBJ1-1; length: 12; V: TRBV29-1; size: .; DNA: TGCAGCGTTGGAGTAGGGGTCACTGAAGCTTTCTTT; CDR3: CSVGVGVTEAFF
D: TRBD2; J: TRBJ2-1; length: 17; V: TRBV11-2; size: .; DNA: TGTGCCAGCAGCCCGAGACTAGCGGGAGGGGGGTACAATGAGCAGTTCTTC; CDR3: CASSPRLAGGGYNEQFF
D: TRBD1; J: TRBJ2-1; length: 14; V: TRBV24-1; size: .; DNA: TGTGCCACCAGTGACCCTGGGACAGGGATTAAGCAGTTCTTC; CDR3: CATSDPGTGIKQFF
D: .; J: TRBJ1-5; length: 16; V: TRBV5-8; size: .; DNA: TGTGCCAGCAGCTTGTATGGTCAGGGTAAAAATCAGCCCCAGCATTTT; CDR3: CASSLYGQGKNQPQHF
D: TRBD2; J: TRBJ2-3; length: 16; V: TRBV6-6; size: .; DNA: TGTGCCAGCAGTCGAGGGGTAGCGGGAGTAACAGATACGCAGTATTTT; CDR3: CASSRGVAGVTDTQYF
D: TRBD1; J: TRBJ2-5; length: 15; V: TRBV5-1; size: .; DNA: TGCGCCAGCAGCTTGGACCGGGACAGGGGGGAGACCCAGTACTTC; CDR3: CASSLDRDRGETQYF
D: .; J: TRBJ1-4; length: 17; V: TRBV19; size: .; DNA: TGTGCCAGTAGGCAGGGAAAACTATCTGGGCATAATGAAAAACTGTTTTTT; CDR3: CASRQGKLSGHNEKLFF
D: .; J: TRBJ2-5; length: 13; V: TRBV2; size: .; DNA: TGTGCCAGCAAGAGGACTCCGGGCGAGACCCAGTACTTC; CDR3: CASKRTPGETQYF
D: TRBD1; J: TRBJ1-1; length: 16; V: TRBV7-2; size: once; DNA: TGTGCCAGCAGCACCCGACAGGGGTTGGGGACCCCTGAAGCTTTCTTT; CDR3: CASSTRQGLGTPEAFF
D: .; J: TRBJ1-2; length: 14; V: TRBV4-2; size: few; DNA: TGTGCCAGCAGCCAAGATCCAGGGGAAGATGGCTACACCTTC; CDR3: CASSQDPGEDGYTF
D: TRBD2; J: TRBJ2-1; length: 14; V: TRBV7-2; size: .; DNA: TGTGCCAGCAGCTTAGCGGGGGGGTACAATGAGCAGTTCTTC; CDR3: CASSLAGGYNEQFF
D: .; J: TRBJ2-3; length: 15; V: TRBV7-9; size: .; DNA: TGTGCCAGCAGCCTCGCGGGGAGTCGATCAGATACGCAGTATTTT; CDR3: CASSLAGSRSDTQYF
D: .; J: TRBJ2-3; length: 16; V: TRBV4-2; size: .; DNA: TGTGCCAGCAGCCCCCGGTCAGGGCGTTGGGCAGATACGCAGTATTTT; CDR3: CASSPRSGRWADTQYF
D: TRBD1; J: TRBJ1-1; length: 13; V: TRBV19; size: once; DNA: TGTGCCAGCAGGGGGCAGCTGAACACTGAAGCTTTCTTT; CDR3: CASRGQLNTEAFF
D: .; J: TRBJ2-1; length: 16; V: TRBV5-1; size: .; DNA: TGCGCCAGCAGCTTGATGGCGGCGGGTCCGGGGAATGAGCAGTTCTTC; CDR3: CASSLMAAGPGNEQFF
D: TRBD1; J: TRBJ2-5; length: 15; V: TRBV5-1; size: few; DNA: TGCGCCAGCAGCTTAAGGGACAGGGGGCGAGAGACCCAGTACTTC; CDR3: CASSLRDRGRETQYF
D: TRBD1; J: TRBJ2-1; length: 14; V: TRBV5-1; size: .; DNA: TGCGCCAGCAGCCCAAGGACAGGGGGGAATGAGCAGTTCTTC; CDR3: CASSPRTGGNEQFF
D: TRBD2; J: TRBJ2-5; length: 16; V: TRBV19; size: .; DNA: TGTGCCAGCGCGGGACTAGCGGGGGGGATCCAAGAGACCCAGTACTTC; CDR3: CASAGLAGGIQETQYF
D: .; J: TRBJ1-4; length: 16; V: TRBV5-8; size: .; DNA: TGTGCCAGCAGCCGTAATATGGTTCTAGGCGGCGAAAAACTGTTTTTT; CDR3: CASSRNMVLGGEKLFF
D: TRBD1; J: TRBJ1-5; length: 15; V: TRBV28; size: .; DNA: TGTGCCAGCGGTTGGGGGACAGGGGGCAATCAGCCCCAGCATTTT; CDR3: CASGWGTGGNQPQHF
D: TRBD1; J: TRBJ2-2; length: 16; V: TRBV27; size: .; DNA: TGTGCCAGCAGCCTAGACAGGGGGCGGCGGGACGGGGAGCTGTTTTTT; CDR3: CASSLDRGRRDGELFF
D: TRBD1; J: TRBJ1-2; length: 13; V: TRBV6-5; size: .; DNA: TGTGCCAGCAGGACAGGGGCCCCTTATGGCTACACCTTC; CDR3: CASRTGAPYGYTF
D: .; J: TRBJ1-2; length: 14; V: TRBV25-1; size: .; DNA: TGTGCCAGCAGTGAACGACCGGGATGGGGAGGCTACACCTTC; CDR3: CASSERPGWGGYTF
D: .; J: TRBJ2-3; length: 14; V: TRBV6-5; size: .; DNA: TGTGCCAGCCGGAGGGACAGATCCACAGATACGCAGTATTTT; CDR3: CASRRDRSTDTQYF
D: .; J: TRBJ2-3; length: 16; V: TRBV7-6; size: .; DNA: TGTGCCAGCAGCCCTTATCCGGGACTGATCACAGATACGCAGTATTTT; CDR3: CASSPYPGLITDTQYF
D: .; J: TRBJ1-6; length: 13; V: TRBV2; size: once; DNA: TGTGCCAGCAGAGGTAACAGGAATTCACCCCTCCACTTT; CDR3: CASRGNRNSPLHF
D: TRBD1; J: TRBJ1-2; length: 15; V: TRBV6-5; size: .; DNA: TGTGCCAGCAGCCTCAACGGACAGGGCAGCTATGGCTACACCTTC; CDR3: CASSLNGQGSYGYTF
D: .; J: TRBJ1-5; length: 12; V: TRBV2; size: .; DNA: TGTGCCAGCAGTACAGTGGGTCAGCCCCAGCATTTT; CDR3: CASSTVGQPQHF
D: TRBD1; J: TRBJ1-2; length: 16; V: TRBV28; size: .; DNA: TGTGCCAGCAGTTTATGGGGACAGGGGTCCCCCTATGGCTACACCTTC; CDR3: CASSLWGQGSPYGYTF
D: .; J: TRBJ1-5; length: 15; V: TRBV19; size: .; DNA: TGTGCCAGCCGAACATCTCGACAGGCTAATCAGCCCCAGCATTTT; CDR3: CASRTSRQANQPQHF
D: .; J: TRBJ1-2; length: 14; V: TRBV4-2; size: .; DNA: TGTGCCAGCAGCCTCAGGAGGCGCGGGGATGGCTACACCTTC; CDR3: CASSLRRRGDGYTF
D: .; J: TRBJ2-1; length: 17; V: TRBV7-9; size: .; DNA: TGTGCCAGCAGCTTAGAACTTGGGGCGACTGCACTCAATGAGCAGTTCTTC; CDR3: CASSLELGATALNEQFF
D: TRBD1; J: TRBJ1-2; length: 14; V: TRBV9; size: .; DNA: TGTGCCAGCAGCGTAGAGCAGGGGGGCTATGGCTACACCTTC; CDR3: CASSVEQGGYGYTF
D: TRBD1; J: TRBJ1-4; length: 13; V: TRBV2; size: .; DNA: TGTGCCAGCGGGGGACAGGAGGTTGAAAAACTGTTTTTT; CDR3: CASGGQEVEKLFF
D: TRBD1; J: TRBJ1-2; length: 15; V: TRBV5-6; size: few; DNA: TGTGCCAGCAGCGGGAAAGGGACAGGGACCTATGGCTACACCTTC; CDR3: CASSGKGTGTYGYTF
D: .; J: TRBJ1-1; length: 14; V: TRBV21-1; size: few; DNA: TGTGCCAGCAGCAGACAGGGTTTTTACACTGAAGCTTTCTTT; CDR3: CASSRQGFYTEAFF
D: TRBD1; J: TRBJ1-2; length: 12; V: TRBV29-1; size: few; DNA: TGCAGCGTTGAACCGACAGGGGGAGGCTACACCTTC; CDR3: CSVEPTGGGYTF
D: .; J: TRBJ1-1; length: 16; V: TRBV1; size: .; DNA: TGCACCAGCAGCCAAGAACCAAAACAGGTAGACACTGAAGCTTTCTTT; CDR3: CTSSQEPKQVDTEAFF
D: .; J: TRBJ2-5; length: 12; V: TRBV5-1; size: .; DNA: TGCGCCAGCAGCCCGACTCAAGAGACCCAGTACTTC; CDR3: CASSPTQETQYF